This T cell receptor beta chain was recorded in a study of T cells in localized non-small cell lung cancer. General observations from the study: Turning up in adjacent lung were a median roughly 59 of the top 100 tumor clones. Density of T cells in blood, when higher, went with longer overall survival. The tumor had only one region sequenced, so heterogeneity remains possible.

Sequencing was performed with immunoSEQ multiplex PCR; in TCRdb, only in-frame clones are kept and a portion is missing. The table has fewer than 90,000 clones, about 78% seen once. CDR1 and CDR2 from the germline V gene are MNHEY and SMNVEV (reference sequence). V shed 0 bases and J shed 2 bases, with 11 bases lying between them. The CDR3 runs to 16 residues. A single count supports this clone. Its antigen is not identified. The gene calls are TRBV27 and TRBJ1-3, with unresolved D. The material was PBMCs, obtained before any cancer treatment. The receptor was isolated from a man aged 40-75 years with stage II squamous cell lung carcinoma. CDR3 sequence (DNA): TGTGCCAGCAGTTTATCCGGCCTCCTGGCTGGAAACACCATATATTTT. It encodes CASSLSGLLAGNTIYF.